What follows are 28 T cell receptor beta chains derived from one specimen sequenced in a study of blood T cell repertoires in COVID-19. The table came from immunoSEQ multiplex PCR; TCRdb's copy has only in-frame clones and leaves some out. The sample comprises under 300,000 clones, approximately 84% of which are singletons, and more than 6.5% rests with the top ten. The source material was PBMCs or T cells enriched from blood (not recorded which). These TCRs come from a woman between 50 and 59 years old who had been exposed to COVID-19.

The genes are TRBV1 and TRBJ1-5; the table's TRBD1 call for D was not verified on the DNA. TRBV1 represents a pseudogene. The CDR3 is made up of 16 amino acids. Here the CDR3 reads CTSSPIRDSPDQPQHF. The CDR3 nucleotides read TGCACCAGCAGCCCCATTCGGGACAGTCCGGATCAGCCCCAGCATTTT.

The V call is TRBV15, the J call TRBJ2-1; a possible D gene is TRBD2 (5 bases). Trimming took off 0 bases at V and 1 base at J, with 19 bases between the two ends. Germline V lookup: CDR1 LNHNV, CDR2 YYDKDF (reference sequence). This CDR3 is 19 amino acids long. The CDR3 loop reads CATSRDSSWWDGSYNEQFF. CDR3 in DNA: TGTGCCACCAGCAGAGATTCTAGCTGGTGGGATGGGTCCTACAATGAGCAGTTCTTC. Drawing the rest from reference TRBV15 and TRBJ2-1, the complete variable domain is DAMVIQNPRYQVTQFGKPVTLSCSQTLNHNVMYWYQQKSSQAPKLLFHYYDKDFNNEADTPDNFQSRRPNTSFCFLDIRSPGLGDTAMYLCATSRDSSWWDGSYNEQFFGPGTRLTVL.

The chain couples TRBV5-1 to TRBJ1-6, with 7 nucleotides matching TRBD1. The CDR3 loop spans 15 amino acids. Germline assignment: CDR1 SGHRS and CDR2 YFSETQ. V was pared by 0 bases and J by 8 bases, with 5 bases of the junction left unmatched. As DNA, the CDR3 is TGCGCCAGCAGCTTGGGGCAGGGGGGTCATTCACCCCTCCACTTT. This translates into CASSLGQGGHSPLHF.

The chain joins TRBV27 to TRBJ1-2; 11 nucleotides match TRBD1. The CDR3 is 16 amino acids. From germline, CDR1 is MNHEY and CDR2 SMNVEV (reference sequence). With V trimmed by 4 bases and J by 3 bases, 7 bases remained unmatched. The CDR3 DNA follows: TGTGCCAGCAGTTCTCCTCGGACAGGGGGCGACTATGGCTACACCTTC. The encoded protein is CASSSPRTGGDYGYTF.

The CDR3 sequence: CASRGEGPNYGYTF. The CDR3 region has the DNA TGTGCCAGTAGAGGGGAGGGGCCTAACTATGGCTACACCTTC. This chain uses TRBV28 with TRBJ1-2; D is perhaps TRBD1 (5 bases). Trimming left V 9 bases short and J 0 bases short, with 14 bases between. The CDR3 extends over 14 amino acids. Germline V lookup: CDR1 MDHEN, CDR2 SYDVKM.

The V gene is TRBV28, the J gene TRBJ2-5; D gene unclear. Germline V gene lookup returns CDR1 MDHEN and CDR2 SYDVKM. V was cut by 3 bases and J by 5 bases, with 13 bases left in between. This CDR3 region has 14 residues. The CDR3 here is CASSFAATRETQYF. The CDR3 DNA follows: TGTGCCAGCAGTTTCGCGGCGACCCGGGAGACCCAGTACTTC.

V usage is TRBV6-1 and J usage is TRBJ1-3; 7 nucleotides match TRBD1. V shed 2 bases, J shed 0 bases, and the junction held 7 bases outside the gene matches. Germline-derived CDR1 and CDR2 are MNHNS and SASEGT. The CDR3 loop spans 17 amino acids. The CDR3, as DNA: TGTGCCAGCAGTGAACCCCGGACAGGTACCTCTGGAAACACCATATATTTT. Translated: CASSEPRTGTSGNTIYF.

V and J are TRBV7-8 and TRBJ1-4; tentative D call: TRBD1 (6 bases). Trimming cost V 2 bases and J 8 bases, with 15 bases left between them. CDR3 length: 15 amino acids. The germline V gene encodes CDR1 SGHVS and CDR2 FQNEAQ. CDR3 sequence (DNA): TGTGCCAGCAGCTTAATCGGCCCAGGGGACGAAAAACTGTTTTTT. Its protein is CASSLIGPGDEKLFF.

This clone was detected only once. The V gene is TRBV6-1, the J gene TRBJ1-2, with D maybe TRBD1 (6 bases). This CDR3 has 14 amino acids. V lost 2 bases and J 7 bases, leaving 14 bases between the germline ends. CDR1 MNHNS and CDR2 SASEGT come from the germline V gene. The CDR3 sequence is CASSERGAHGGYTF. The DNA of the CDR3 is TGTGCCAGCAGTGAACGGGGGGCGCATGGTGGCTACACCTTC.

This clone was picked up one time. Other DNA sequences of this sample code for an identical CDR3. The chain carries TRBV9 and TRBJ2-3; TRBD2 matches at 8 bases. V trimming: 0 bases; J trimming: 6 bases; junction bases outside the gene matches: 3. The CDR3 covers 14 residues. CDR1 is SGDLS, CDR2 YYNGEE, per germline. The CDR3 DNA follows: TGTGCCAGCAGCGTAGCTACGGGGGGGGATACGCAGTATTTT. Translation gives CASSVATGGDTQYF.

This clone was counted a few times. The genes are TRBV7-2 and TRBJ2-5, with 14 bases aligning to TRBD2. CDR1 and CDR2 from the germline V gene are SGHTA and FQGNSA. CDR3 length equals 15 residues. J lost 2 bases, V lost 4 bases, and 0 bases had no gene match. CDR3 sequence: CASSWTSGGQETQYF. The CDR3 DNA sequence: TGTGCCAGCAGCTGGACTAGCGGGGGGCAAGAGACCCAGTACTTC.

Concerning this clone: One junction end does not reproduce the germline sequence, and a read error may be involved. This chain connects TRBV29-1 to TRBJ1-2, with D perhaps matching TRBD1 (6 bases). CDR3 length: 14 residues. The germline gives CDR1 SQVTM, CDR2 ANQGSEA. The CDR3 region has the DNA TGCAGCGTCGAAGGGGGGGGGACCAACTATGGCTACACCTTC. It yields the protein CSVEGGGTNYGYTF.

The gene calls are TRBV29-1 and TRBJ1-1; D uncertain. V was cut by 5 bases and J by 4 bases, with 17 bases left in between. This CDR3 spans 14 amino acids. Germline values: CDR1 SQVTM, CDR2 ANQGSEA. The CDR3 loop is CSVQSSGGFTEAFF. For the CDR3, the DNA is TGCAGCGTTCAGTCTAGTGGAGGGTTCACTGAAGCTTTCTTT.

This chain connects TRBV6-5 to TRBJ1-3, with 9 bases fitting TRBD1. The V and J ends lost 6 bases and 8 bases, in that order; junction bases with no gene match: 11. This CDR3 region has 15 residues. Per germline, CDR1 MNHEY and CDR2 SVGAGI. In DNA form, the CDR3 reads TGTGCCAGCAGGCCCGGACAGGGGATCGGAGACACCATATATTTT. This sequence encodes CASRPGQGIGDTIYF.

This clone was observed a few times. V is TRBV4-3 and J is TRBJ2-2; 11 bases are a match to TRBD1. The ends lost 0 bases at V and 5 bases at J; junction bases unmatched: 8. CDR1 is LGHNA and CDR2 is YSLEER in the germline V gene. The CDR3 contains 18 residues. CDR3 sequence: CASSQEQGQGVLTGELFF. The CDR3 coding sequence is TGCGCCAGCAGCCAAGAACAGGGACAGGGGGTTCTGACCGGGGAGCTGTTTTTT.

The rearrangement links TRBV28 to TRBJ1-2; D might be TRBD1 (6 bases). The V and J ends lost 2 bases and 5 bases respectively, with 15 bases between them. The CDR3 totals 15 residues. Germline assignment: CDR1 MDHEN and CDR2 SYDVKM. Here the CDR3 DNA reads TGTGCCAGCAGTTTAAGGACAGCACCCTATTATGGCTACACCTTC. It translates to CASSLRTAPYYGYTF.

CDR3 DNA: TGCGCCAGCAGTGGGGAGGTTACCTACGAGCAGTACTTC. Encoded protein: CASSGEVTYEQYF. The V and J genes are TRBV10-2 and TRBJ2-7, with a tentative D call TRBD2 (6 bases). Trimming took 4 bases from V and 2 from J, leaving 9 bases between them. The V gene's germline CDR1 is WSHSY and CDR2 SAAADI. The length of the CDR3 is 13 residues.

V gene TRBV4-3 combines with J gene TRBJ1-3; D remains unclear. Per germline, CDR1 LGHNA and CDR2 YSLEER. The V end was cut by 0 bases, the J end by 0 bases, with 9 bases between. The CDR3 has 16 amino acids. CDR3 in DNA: TGCGCCAGCAGCCAAGATCTGGGGAGCTCTGGAAACACCATATATTTT. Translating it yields CASSQDLGSSGNTIYF.

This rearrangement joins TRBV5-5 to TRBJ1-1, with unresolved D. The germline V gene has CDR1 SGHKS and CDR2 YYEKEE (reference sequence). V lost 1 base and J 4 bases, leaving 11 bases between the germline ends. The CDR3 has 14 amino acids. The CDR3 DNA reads TGTGCCAGCAGCTTGACTTCGGGGATCACTGAAGCTTTCTTT. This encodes CASSLTSGITEAFF.

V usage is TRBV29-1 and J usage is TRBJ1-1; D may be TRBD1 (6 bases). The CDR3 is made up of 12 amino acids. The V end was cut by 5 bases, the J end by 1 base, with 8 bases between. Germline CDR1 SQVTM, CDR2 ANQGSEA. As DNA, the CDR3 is TGCAGCGTTACACAGGGGAACACTGAAGCTTTCTTT. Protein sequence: CSVTQGNTEAFF.

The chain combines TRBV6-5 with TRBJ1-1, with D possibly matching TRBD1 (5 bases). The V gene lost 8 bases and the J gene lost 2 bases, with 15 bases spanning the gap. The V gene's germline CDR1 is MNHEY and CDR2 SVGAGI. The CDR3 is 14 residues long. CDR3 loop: CASLNMGLNTEAFF. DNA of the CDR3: TGTGCCAGCCTGAACATGGGGCTCAACACTGAAGCTTTCTTT.

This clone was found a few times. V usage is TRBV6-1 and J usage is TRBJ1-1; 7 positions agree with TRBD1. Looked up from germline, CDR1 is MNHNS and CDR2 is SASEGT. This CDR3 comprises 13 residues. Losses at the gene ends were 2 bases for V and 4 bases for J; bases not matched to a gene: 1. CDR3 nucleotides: TGTGCCAGCAGTGAACAGGGGGGCACTGAAGCTTTCTTT. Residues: CASSEQGGTEAFF.

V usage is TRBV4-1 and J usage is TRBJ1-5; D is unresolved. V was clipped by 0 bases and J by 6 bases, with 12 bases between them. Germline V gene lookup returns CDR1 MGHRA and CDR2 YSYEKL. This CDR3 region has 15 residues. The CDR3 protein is CASSQESGRPQPQHF. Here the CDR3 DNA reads TGCGCCAGCAGCCAAGAGTCGGGTCGGCCTCAGCCCCAGCATTTT.

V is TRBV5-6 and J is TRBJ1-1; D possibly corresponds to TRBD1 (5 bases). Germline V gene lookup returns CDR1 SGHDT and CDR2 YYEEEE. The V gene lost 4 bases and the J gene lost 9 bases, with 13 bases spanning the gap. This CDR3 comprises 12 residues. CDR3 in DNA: TGTGCCAGCAGCCCGGGCGGGGGGAAAGCTTTCTTT. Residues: CASSPGGGKAFF.

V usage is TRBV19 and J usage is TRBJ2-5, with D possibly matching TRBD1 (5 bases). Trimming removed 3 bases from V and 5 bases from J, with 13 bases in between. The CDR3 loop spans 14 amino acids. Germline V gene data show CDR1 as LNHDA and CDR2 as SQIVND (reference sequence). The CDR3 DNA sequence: TGTGCCAGTAGTATGGCAGGGTCCACGGAGACCCAGTACTTC. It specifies CASSMAGSTETQYF.

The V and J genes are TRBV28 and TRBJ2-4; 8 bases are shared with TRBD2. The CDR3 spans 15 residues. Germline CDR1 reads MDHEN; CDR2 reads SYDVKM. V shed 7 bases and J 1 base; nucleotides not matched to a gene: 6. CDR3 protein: CASIPGGTAKNIQYF. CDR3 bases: TGTGCCAGCATCCCGGGGGGGACGGCCAAAAACATTCAGTACTTC.

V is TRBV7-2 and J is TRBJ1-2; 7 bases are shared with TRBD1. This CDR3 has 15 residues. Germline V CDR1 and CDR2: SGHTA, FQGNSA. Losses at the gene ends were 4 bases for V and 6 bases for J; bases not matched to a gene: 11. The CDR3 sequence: CASSSPDRPADGYTF. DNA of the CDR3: TGTGCCAGCAGCTCCCCGGACAGGCCAGCCGATGGCTACACCTTC.

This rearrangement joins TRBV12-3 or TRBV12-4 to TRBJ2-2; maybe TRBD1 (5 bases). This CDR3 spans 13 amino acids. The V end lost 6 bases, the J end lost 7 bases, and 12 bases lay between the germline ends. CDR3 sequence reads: CASSRQSGGELFF. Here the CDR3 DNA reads TGTGCCAGCAGCCGACAGAGTGGCGGGGAGCTGTTTTTT.